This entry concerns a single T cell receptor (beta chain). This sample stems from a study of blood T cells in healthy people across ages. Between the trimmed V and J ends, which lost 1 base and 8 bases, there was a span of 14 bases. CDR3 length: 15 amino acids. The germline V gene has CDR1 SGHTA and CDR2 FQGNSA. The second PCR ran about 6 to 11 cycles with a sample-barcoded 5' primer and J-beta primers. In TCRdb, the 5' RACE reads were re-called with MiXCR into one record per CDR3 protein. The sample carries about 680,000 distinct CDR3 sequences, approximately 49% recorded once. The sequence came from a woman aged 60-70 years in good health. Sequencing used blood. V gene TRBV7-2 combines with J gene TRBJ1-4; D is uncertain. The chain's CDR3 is CASSLGGDGREKLFF. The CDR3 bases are TGTGCCAGCAGCTTAGGGGGTGACGGGCGGGAAAAACTGTTTTTT.